These 24 T cell receptor beta chains share one sample of origin, sequenced in a study of response to subunit inactivated influenza vaccine. From the RT-PCR reads, TCRdb called clonotypes with MiXCR, one entry per CDR3 protein. Among fewer than 750,000 distinct CDR3 sequences listed, 14% were seen once. The sample here was PBMCs from blood, taken roughly 13 days after vaccination. Every receptor here comes from a man aged 45-60 years who received an inactivated influenza vaccine.

V usage is TRBV30 and J usage is TRBJ2-3, with 7 bases identical to TRBD2. Trimming cost V 0 bases and J 2 bases; bases outside gene matches: 5. The CDR3 contains 15 residues. Germline V gene data show CDR1 as GTSNPN and CDR2 as SVGIG (reference sequence). The CDR3 DNA reads as TGTGCCTGGAGTGTGATCGGGGGGACCACAGATACGCAGTATTTT. This encodes CAWSVIGGTTDTQYF.

The rearrangement joins TRBV7-8 to TRBJ2-7, with TRBD1 matching 9 bases. Losses at the gene ends were 4 bases for V and 1 base for J; bases not matched to a gene: 5. Germline values: CDR1 SGHVS, CDR2 FQNEAQ. This CDR3 region has 15 residues. Here the CDR3 DNA reads TGTGCCAGCAGCTCCCGGGACAGGGTGTCCTACGAGCAGTACTTC. Its protein is CASSSRDRVSYEQYF. The full variable domain, completed using reference TRBV7-8 and TRBJ2-7, is GAGVSQSPRYKVAKRGQDVALRCDPISGHVSLFWYQQALGQGPEFLTYFQNEAQLDKSGLPSDRFFAERPEGSVSTLKIQRTQQEDSAVYLCASSSRDRVSYEQYFGPGTRLTVT.

This clonotype was found many times. This rearrangement joins TRBV12-3 or TRBV12-4 to TRBJ2-1, with 10 bases matching TRBD1. Losses at the gene ends were 4 bases for V and 9 bases for J; bases not matched to a gene: 9. The CDR3 spans 15 residues. The chain's CDR3 is CASSSPGQGSGEQFF. The DNA for the CDR3 is TGTGCCAGCAGTTCTCCGGGACAGGGGAGCGGTGAGCAGTTCTTC.

This clonotype was picked up a small number of times. The chain links TRBV4-3 to TRBJ1-1, with D perhaps matching TRBD1 (6 bases). Trimming removed 5 bases at V and 1 base at J, with 14 bases between. The CDR3 spans 15 residues. The germline V gene has CDR1 LGHNA and CDR2 YSLEER. This CDR3 is CASSERTASNTEAFF. CDR3 coding DNA: TGCGCCAGCAGCGAGAGGACAGCTTCGAACACTGAAGCTTTCTTT.

J is TRBJ2-4 and V is TRBV18, with TRBD1 identical over 8 bases. There are 16 residues in the CDR3. The J segment lost 0 bases and the V segment lost 6 bases, leaving 7 bases of the junction unmatched. Germline V gene data show CDR1 as KGHSH and CDR2 as LQKENI. CDR3 amino acids: CASSRGQGLAKNIQYF. In nucleotides, the CDR3 is TGTGCCAGCTCCCGTGGACAGGGTCTAGCCAAAAACATTCAGTACTTC.

This clonotype was counted between two and nine times. The CDR3 loop reads CASSLGAGGFYEQYF. In nucleotides, the CDR3 is TGCGCCAGCAGCTTGGGTGCGGGAGGATTCTACGAGCAGTACTTC. V usage is TRBV5-1 and J usage is TRBJ2-7; 8 bases map to TRBD2. Losses at the gene ends were 0 bases for V and 3 bases for J; bases not matched to a gene: 5. The germline CDR1 and CDR2 sequences are SGHRS and YFSETQ. There are 15 residues in the CDR3.

This clonotype was detected many times. The chain carries TRBV2 and TRBJ1-4; D not resolved. The CDR3 extends over 13 amino acids. Per germline, CDR1 SNHLY and CDR2 FYNNEI. Trimming shortened V by 4 bases and J by 10 bases, and 13 bases separated the two germline ends. The CDR3 loop is CASSVRDSGKLFF. For the CDR3, the DNA is TGTGCCAGCAGTGTCCGAGACTCTGGAAAACTGTTTTTT.

V is TRBV7-6 and J is TRBJ2-3, with D perhaps TRBD1 (6 bases). The germline CDR1 and CDR2 sequences are SGHVS and FNYEAQ. Trimming took 5 bases from V and 5 from J, leaving 14 bases between them. CDR3 length: 14 residues. CDR3 DNA: TGTGCCAGCAGCGGCACAGGGTTGCGAGATACGCAGTATTTT. This gives the protein CASSGTGLRDTQYF.

The DNA for the CDR3 is TGTGCCAGTAAAAGGACCGAACTTAATTCACCCCTCCACTTT. Translated, it gives CASKRTELNSPLHF. The chain combines TRBV6-1 with TRBJ1-6; D call uncertain. Germline lookup yields CDR1 MNHNS and CDR2 SASEGT. V lost 9 bases and J 6 bases, leaving 15 bases between the germline ends. The CDR3 has 14 residues.

The genes are TRBV23-1 and TRBJ2-7, with D perhaps assigned TRBD1 or TRBD2 (5 bases each). TRBV23-1 is recorded as an ORF, its role being uncertain. The V gene lost 10 bases and the J gene lost 3 bases, with 16 bases spanning the gap. The CDR3 runs to 13 residues. The CDR3, as DNA: TGCGCCAACTGGACAACGGGGAACTACGAGCAGTACTTC. Amino acid sequence: CANWTTGNYEQYF.

The genes are TRBV10-3 and TRBJ1-1; possibly TRBD1 for D (6 bases). CDR1 is ENHRY and CDR2 is SYGVKD in the germline V gene. V was cut by 3 bases and J by 6 bases, with 17 bases left in between. The CDR3 extends over 15 amino acids. The CDR3 sequence is CAISEAVQGRAEAFF. The DNA for the CDR3 is TGTGCCATCAGTGAAGCTGTTCAGGGGAGGGCTGAAGCTTTCTTT.

V usage is TRBV6-6 and J usage is TRBJ2-3; no clear D. Trimming left V 8 bases short and J 0 bases short, with 9 bases between. The CDR3 is made up of 13 amino acids. Germline loops: CDR1 MNHNY, CDR2 SVGAGI (reference sequence). The CDR3 spells CASAEASTDTQYF. The CDR3 coding sequence is TGTGCCAGCGCAGAAGCTAGCACAGATACGCAGTATTTT.

There are a few counts of this clonotype. The rearrangement links TRBV19 to TRBJ2-4; 10 bases are shared with TRBD1. CDR1 is LNHDA, CDR2 SQIVND, per germline (reference sequence). V was clipped by 3 bases and J by 7 bases; unmatched bases: 0. CDR3 length: 13 residues. Here the CDR3 reads CASSMDRGNIQYF. For the CDR3, the DNA is TGTGCCAGTAGTATGGACAGGGGGAACATTCAGTACTTC.

The chain is built from TRBV29-1 and TRBJ1-5, with D uncertain. This CDR3 comprises 13 residues. CDR1 is SQVTM and CDR2 is ANQGSEA in the germline V gene. V dropped 3 bases and J dropped 3 bases, with 9 bases sitting between them. CDR3 loop: CSVDQGPNQPQHF. CDR3 sequence (DNA): TGCAGCGTTGATCAAGGGCCCAATCAGCCCCAGCATTTT.

The table lists this clonotype with a few counts. The chain couples TRBV5-5 to TRBJ2-7; no clear D. V lost 3 bases, J lost 5 bases, and 12 bases lay in between. CDR1 is SGHKS, CDR2 YYEKEE, per germline (reference sequence). The CDR3 has 13 amino acids. The CDR3 sequence: CASSWRGGDEQYF. CDR3 coding DNA: TGTGCCAGCAGCTGGCGCGGCGGCGACGAGCAGTACTTC.

Ten or more counts support this clonotype. The genes are TRBV3-1 and TRBJ2-5, with TRBD2 as a possible D gene (7 bases). Deletions cut 3 bases from V and 4 bases from J, with 21 bases between. Germline V gene lookup returns CDR1 LGHDT and CDR2 YNNKEL (reference sequence). The CDR3 spans 17 residues. CDR3 region: CASSHGGGFEVGETQYF. CDR3 bases: TGTGCCAGCAGCCATGGGGGGGGCTTCGAAGTGGGAGAGACCCAGTACTTC.

This clonotype has just a few counts. The V gene is TRBV4-1, the J gene TRBJ2-7, with unresolved D. The CDR3 covers 14 residues. CDR1 MGHRA and CDR2 YSYEKL come from the germline V gene. Between the trimmed V and J ends, which lost 3 bases and 0 bases, there was a span of 9 bases. The CDR3 DNA is TGCGCCAGCAGCCATCCTAAAGACTCCTACGAGCAGTACTTC. Translated, it gives CASSHPKDSYEQYF.

The table lists this clonotype with a few counts. This chain connects TRBV20-1 to TRBJ2-1; 10 nucleotides match TRBD1. Per the germline V gene, CDR1 is DFQATT and CDR2 is SNEGSKA (reference sequence). V lost 6 bases and J lost 8; bases outside the gene matches: 7. The length of the CDR3 is 13 residues. CDR3 sequence: CSAFKTGGDEQFF. The CDR3 DNA follows: TGCAGTGCCTTCAAGACAGGGGGCGATGAGCAGTTCTTC.

This clonotype appeared a few times. The chain joins TRBV29-1 to TRBJ2-5; the match to TRBD2 covers 8 bases. Per the germline V gene, CDR1 is SQVTM and CDR2 is ANQGSEA. With V trimmed by 2 bases and J by 5 bases, 19 bases remained unmatched. This CDR3 region has 18 residues. In DNA form, the CDR3 reads TGCAGCGTTGAACCAAGGGGTATAATCGGGAGGGCCCCCGAGACCCAGTACTTC. The encoded protein is CSVEPRGIIGRAPETQYF.

This clonotype was observed many times. The chain uses TRBV12-3 or TRBV12-4 and TRBJ1-2; D not resolved. The CDR3 is 11 amino acids. The ends were cut back, 6 bases at V and 4 bases at J, with 6 bases in the middle. In nucleotides, the CDR3 is TGTGCCAGCAGCGAAGGCTATGGCTACACCTTC. As protein: CASSEGYGYTF.

The chain employs TRBV7-6 and TRBJ2-1, with 9 bases identical to TRBD2. The CDR3 consists of 16 residues. CDR1 is SGHVS, CDR2 FNYEAQ, per germline. V lost 2 bases and J lost 5; bases outside the gene matches: 7. CDR3 residues: CASSLLSGTSNNEQFF. In DNA, the CDR3 is TGTGCCAGCAGCTTATTATCCGGGACTAGCAACAATGAGCAGTTCTTC.

V usage is TRBV24-1 and J usage is TRBJ2-6; 8 nucleotides line up with TRBD1. Losses at the gene ends were 6 bases for V and 4 bases for J; bases not matched to a gene: 7. The germline V gene has CDR1 KGHDR and CDR2 SFDVKD. The CDR3 contains 16 residues. As DNA, the CDR3 is TGTGCCACCAGTCCAGGGGGCAGGAGAGGGGCCAACGTCCTGACTTTC. It is translated as CATSPGGRRGANVLTF.

This clonotype turned up a few times. J is TRBJ1-2 and V is TRBV6-2 or TRBV6-3, with D possibly being TRBD1 (5 bases). Trimming took off 4 bases at V and 8 bases at J, with 17 bases between the two ends. This CDR3 is built from 14 residues. The germline V gene encodes CDR1 MNHEY and CDR2 SVGEGT. CDR3 amino acids: CASSLPGPAAGYTF. CDR3 in DNA: TGTGCCAGCAGTTTGCCGGGACCCGCCGCCGGCTACACCTTC.

The V call is TRBV25-1, the J call TRBJ2-1; 7 nucleotides agree with TRBD2. Germline V gives CDR1 MGHDK, CDR2 SYGVNS. There are 15 residues in the CDR3. With 7 bases clipped from V and 8 bases from J, the junction kept 14 bases outside the gene matches. The DNA for the CDR3 is TGTGCCAGCACCAACTTGCTGGCGGGAGTCGATGAGCAGTTCTTC. It specifies CASTNLLAGVDEQFF.